This is a list of T cell receptor beta chains from one sample in a study of T cells in Graves' hyperthyroidism and ophthalmopathy. A single record per CDR3 protein comes from TCRdb applying MiXCR to the multiplex PCR reads. This sample has a few hundred thousand distinct CDR3 sequences, with about 13% found just once. The sequencing sample was made of blood. Every receptor here comes from a woman between 18 and 29 years old with Graves' hyperthyroidism. CDR3s leave out the opening cysteine and the closing phenylalanine or tryptophan.

TRBV11-2	ASSLEAELEAF
TRBV6-1	ASSFGTGFNSPLH
TRBV14	ASSHSFGTQY
TRBV10-2	ASSESRGQGNQPQH
TRBV20-1	SARDRRRSSYNEQF
TRBV9	ASSEQVSLNYGYT
TRBV19	ATTSGRAQNTGELF
TRBV7-7	ASSPAAGGLNEQF
TRBV2	ASSEARDWADNEQF
TRBV2	ASSVDTNYGYT
TRBV28	ASSPEIAEPGPEQY
TRBV6-1	ASRVPRPGQVHYGYT
TRBV11-2	ASSFLTGKSYEQY
TRBV20-1	SAGAGGQNEQF
TRBV5-6	ASSLDRGDNTEAF
TRBV18	ASSPREKGYGSPLH
TRBV3-1	ASSQVSAETQY
TRBV11-2	ASTNHDRPYGYT
TRBV6-1	ASSPDIQGYEQY
TRBV24-1	ATGPASSGNTIY
TRBV28	ASSLWPRSGAGNEQF
TRBV5-8	ASTSFRGAGTQY
TRBV7-2	ASSVDAMRTQY
TRBV12-3/TRBV12-4	ASSQEGGPAPYGYT
TRBV12-3/TRBV12-4	ASRPGLGGNTIY
TRBV3-1	ATGAPGTLPPDTQY
TRBV16	ASSQRGGADGYT
TRBV15	ATSVDPGRINYGYT
TRBV10-3	ATTEGGSKETQY
TRBV28	ASSLWGQTGNIQY
TRBV20-1	SATGRGTEAF
TRBV27	ASSLMTSGGPKNIQY
TRBV3-1	ASSQEKLAGDHEQY
TRBV9	ATSPPGGTQY
TRBV19	ASSTSGTGTDTQY
TRBV5-1	ASSLELPYVGYT
TRBV6-2/TRBV6-3	ASSYPTGPSYEQY
TRBV12-3/TRBV12-4	ASRSGTGIVSGELF
TRBV7-2	ASSLGGLAGGRKTQY
TRBV5-1	ASTRSGGGETQY
TRBV20-1	SAPPRAGSSYNSPLH
TRBV5-1	ASSSNSPRVDEQY
TRBV28	ASSFGTASYNEQF
TRBV5-6	ASSLAGGSGGF
TRBV27	ASSPTAGTSGISYNEQF
TRBV6-1	ASSDLLRSYNEQF
TRBV7-2	ASSFPPNEKLF
TRBV10-3	AISVKAGTGPNYGYT
TRBV15	ATSRAMEADTQY
TRBV12-3/TRBV12-4	ASSSTAGTGQETQY